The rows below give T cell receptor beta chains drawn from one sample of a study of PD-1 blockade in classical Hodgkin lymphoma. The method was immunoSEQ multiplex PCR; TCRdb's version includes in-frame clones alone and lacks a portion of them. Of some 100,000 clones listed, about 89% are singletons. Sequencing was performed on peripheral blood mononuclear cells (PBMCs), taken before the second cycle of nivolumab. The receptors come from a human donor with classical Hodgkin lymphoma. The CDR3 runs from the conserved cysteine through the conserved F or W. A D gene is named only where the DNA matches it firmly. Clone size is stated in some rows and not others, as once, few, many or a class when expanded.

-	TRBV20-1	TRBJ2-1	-	CSAGGGYEQFF	TGCAGTGCTGGAGGGGGCTATGAGCAGTTCTTC
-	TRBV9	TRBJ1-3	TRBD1	CASSVRAVGTGGGNTIYF	TGTGCCAGCAGCGTGCGAGCCGTAGGGACAGGGGGTGGAAACACCATATATTTT
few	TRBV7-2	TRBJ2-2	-	CASSLRGNTGELFF	TGTGCCAGCAGCTTAAGAGGGAACACCGGGGAGCTGTTTTTT
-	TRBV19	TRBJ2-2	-	CALESVAGNTGELFF	TGTGCCCTTGAGAGTGTGGCAGGGAACACCGGGGAGCTGTTTTTT
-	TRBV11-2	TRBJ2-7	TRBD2	CASSSNIGAGSYEQYF	TGTGCCAGCAGCTCCAATATTGGAGCGGGGTCCTACGAGCAGTACTTC
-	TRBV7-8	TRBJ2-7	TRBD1	CASSRNRDSPFREQYF	TGTGCCAGCAGCCGAAATCGGGACAGTCCCTTCAGGGAGCAGTACTTC
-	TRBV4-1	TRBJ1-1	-	CASSQVGQTDTEAFF	TGCGCCAGCAGCCAAGTAGGACAAACGGACACTGAAGCTTTCTTT
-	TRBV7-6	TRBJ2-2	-	CASGPGPGELFF	TGTGCCAGCGGCCCAGGGCCCGGGGAGCTGTTTTTT
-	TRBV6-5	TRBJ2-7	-	CASSPETVSYEQYF	TGTGCCAGCAGTCCTGAGACTGTCTCCTACGAGCAGTACTTC
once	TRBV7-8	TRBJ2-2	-	CASSLDRTNTGELFF	TGTGCCAGCAGTCTCGACAGGACGAACACCGGGGAGCTGTTTTTT